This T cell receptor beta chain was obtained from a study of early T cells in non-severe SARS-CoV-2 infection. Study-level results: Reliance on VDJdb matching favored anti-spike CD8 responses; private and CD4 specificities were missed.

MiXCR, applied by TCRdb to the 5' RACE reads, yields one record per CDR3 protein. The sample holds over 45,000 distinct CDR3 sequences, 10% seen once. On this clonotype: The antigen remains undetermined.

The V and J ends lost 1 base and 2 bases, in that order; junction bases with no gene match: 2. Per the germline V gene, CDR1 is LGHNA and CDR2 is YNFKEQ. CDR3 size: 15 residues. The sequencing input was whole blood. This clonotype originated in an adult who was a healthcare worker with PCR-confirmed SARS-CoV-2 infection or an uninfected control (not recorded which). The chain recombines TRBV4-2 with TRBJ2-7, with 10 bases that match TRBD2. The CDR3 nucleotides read TGTGCCAGCAGCCAAGGGCTAGCGGGAGCCTACGAGCAGTACTTC. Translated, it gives CASSQGLAGAYEQYF.